This passage covers 5 T cell receptor beta chains from one sample sequenced in a study of T cell responses to AZD1222 COVID-19 vaccine. Only in-frame clones appear in the TCRdb table, and some are missing; sequencing was by immunoSEQ multiplex PCR. Of about 200,000 clones in the sample, roughly nine tenths were seen once. Sample: peripheral blood, taken 28 days after the second AZD1222 dose. The receptor source for this set is an adult who received the AZD1222 COVID-19 vaccine.

This sequence joins TRBV19 and TRBJ1-1, with 10 bases aligning to TRBD1. The CDR3 runs to 15 residues. The germline V gene encodes CDR1 LNHDA and CDR2 SQIVND (reference sequence). With 4 bases clipped from V and 1 base from J, the junction kept 3 bases outside the gene matches. CDR3 DNA sequence: TGTGCCAGTAGTAACCGGGACAGGGGGAACACTGAAGCTTTCTTT. Its translation: CASSNRDRGNTEAFF.

This chain links TRBV10-1 with TRBJ2-2; 14 nucleotides line up with TRBD2. Germline values: CDR1 WNHNN, CDR2 SYGVQD (reference sequence). This CDR3 region has 17 residues. The J segment lost 7 bases and the V segment lost 4 bases, leaving 8 bases of the junction unmatched. The CDR3 sequence is CASSGEGLAGDHGELFF. In DNA form, the CDR3 reads TGCGCCAGCAGTGGGGAGGGACTAGCGGGAGATCACGGGGAGCTGTTTTTT.

The chain has TRBV2 and TRBJ1-6; D gene unclear. The V and J ends lost 3 bases and 5 bases respectively, with 11 bases between them. This CDR3 has 15 residues. The germline gives CDR1 SNHLY, CDR2 FYNNEI. The CDR3 region is CASSDIEGNNSPLHF. CDR3 bases: TGTGCCAGCAGTGATATCGAGGGCAATAATTCACCCCTCCACTTT.

The chain uses TRBV28 and TRBJ2-1; 11 nucleotides line up with TRBD2. The CDR3 is 15 residues long. Per germline, CDR1 MDHEN and CDR2 SYDVKM. The trim removed 3 bases at V and 10 bases at J, leaving 8 bases unmatched. The CDR3 is CASSFIAGGTPEQFF. For the CDR3, the DNA is TGTGCCAGCAGTTTTATAGCGGGAGGGACCCCAGAGCAGTTCTTC.

The sample holds a few counts of this clone. The chain joins TRBV30 to TRBJ1-5; TRBD1 matches at 7 bases. J gave up 3 bases and V 3 bases, and 5 bases lay outside the gene matches. The CDR3 covers 14 residues. Germline V gives CDR1 GTSNPN, CDR2 SVGIG (reference sequence). The CDR3 sequence: CAWSPGQFNQPQHF. CDR3 sequence (DNA): TGTGCCTGGAGCCCGGGACAGTTCAATCAGCCCCAGCATTTT.